These 25 T cell receptor beta chains originate from one sample sequenced in a study of regulatory T cells in long-lasting Graves disease. Construction of the TCR beta libraries employed iRepertoire HTBI primers in conjunction with Arm-PCR of CDR3 regions. TCRdb fed the multiplex PCR reads into MiXCR, producing one record per CDR3 protein. The repertoire consists of roughly 400,000 distinct CDR3 sequences, with about 21% occurring once and the leading ten covering 13% to 15%. As to time point: persistent/refractory GD, antithyroid drugs over 5 years with positive TRAb. Making the TCR library involved RNA that had been extracted from PBMCs. The source material was peripheral blood mononuclear cells (PBMCs), sampled when the disease was refractory, from a patient treated with antithyroid drugs. The receptors here all came from a female donor with Graves disease.

J is TRBJ2-3 and V is TRBV7-2, with 8 bases fitting TRBD2. The CDR3 length is 15 residues. The V gene's germline CDR1 is SGHTA and CDR2 FQGNSA. Germline trimming cut 5 bases from V and 6 bases from J; bases unmatched to any gene: 10. CDR3 sequence reads: CASSLGTSGIDTQYF. The CDR3 nucleotides read TGTGCCAGCAGCCTGGGGACTAGTGGGATCGATACGCAGTATTTT.

The J gene is TRBJ1-1, the V gene TRBV7-9; D is uncertain. V was trimmed by 0 bases and J by 3 bases, leaving 14 bases between them. Germline V lookup: CDR1 SEHNR, CDR2 FQNEAQ (reference sequence). This CDR3 is 16 amino acids long. CDR3 loop: CASSLAGRGQYTEAFF. As DNA, the CDR3 is TGTGCCAGCAGCTTAGCAGGGAGAGGGCAATACACTGAAGCTTTCTTT.

The V gene is TRBV4-1, the J gene TRBJ1-1; TRBD1 aligns across 9 bases. The germline gives CDR1 MGHRA, CDR2 YSYEKL. The CDR3 spans 14 residues. The ends lost 2 bases at V and 8 bases at J; junction bases unmatched: 6. CDR3 DNA: TGCGCCAGCAGCCAACCCGGGACAGGGAGGGAAGCTTTCTTT. Translation: CASSQPGTGREAFF.

This chain uses TRBV5-1 with TRBJ2-7, with TRBD2 matching over 11 bases. V was pared by 3 bases and J by 3 bases, with 23 bases of the junction left unmatched. The CDR3 consists of 21 residues. The germline gives CDR1 SGHRS, CDR2 YFSETQ. The CDR3 DNA is TGCGCCAGCAGCTCCCTCGTACCGCCGCGGATAGCGGGAGGGCCTCACTACGAGCAGTACTTC. Its protein is CASSSLVPPRIAGGPHYEQYF.

The table lists this clonotype with a few counts. The chain combines TRBV30 with TRBJ1-3; D is unresolved. V was pared by 0 bases and J by 11 bases, with 17 bases between. Germline V lookup: CDR1 GTSNPN, CDR2 SVGIG (reference sequence). The CDR3 loop spans 14 amino acids. CDR3 loop: CAWSVGSPRTPIYF. In DNA, the CDR3 is TGTGCCTGGAGTGTAGGTTCCCCTCGGACCCCCATATATTTT.

This clonotype was seen ten or more times. Mismatch with germline at one junction end may stem from a read error. The V gene is TRBV6-1, the J gene TRBJ1-4; D gene unclear. CDR1 MNHNS and CDR2 SASEGT come from the germline V gene. This CDR3 region has 14 residues. CDR3 DNA: TGTGCCAGCAGGGAAGTTGCAACTAATGAAAAACTGTTTTTT. Translated: CASREVATNEKLFF.

This clonotype was observed at least ten times. The chain joins TRBV18 to TRBJ1-4; D remains unclear. With 5 bases removed from V and 8 bases from J, the gap between germline ends came to 18 bases. The CDR3 contains 15 residues. Looked up from germline, CDR1 is KGHSH and CDR2 is LQKENI. The CDR3 nucleotides are TGTGCCAGCTCAAGAGCCGGGAACCCCAAAGAAAAACTGTTTTTT. Translated: CASSRAGNPKEKLFF.

This clonotype was detected only a few times. This chain links TRBV24-1 with TRBJ2-5; D unresolved. Germline V gene data show CDR1 as KGHDR and CDR2 as SFDVKD. V was cut by 0 bases and J by 4 bases, with 5 bases left in between. The CDR3 is 13 residues long. This chain's CDR3 is CATSDLIGETQYF. The CDR3 DNA sequence: TGTGCCACCAGTGATTTGATTGGAGAGACCCAGTACTTC.

This chain uses TRBV28 with TRBJ2-3, with TRBD2 as a possible D gene (5 bases). The CDR3 runs 16 residues. V lost 5 bases to trimming and J lost 0 bases, with 15 bases between them. Germline loops: CDR1 MDHEN, CDR2 SYDVKM. The CDR3 DNA reads TGTGCCAGCAGTCTGGAGTGGGAGCGGAGCACAGATACGCAGTATTTT. Translated: CASSLEWERSTDTQYF.

This clonotype was seen repeatedly, ten times or more. This chain joins TRBV12-3 or TRBV12-4 and TRBJ2-5; 8 nucleotides align to TRBD2. This CDR3 region has 15 residues. J gave up 5 bases and V 2 bases, and 7 bases lay outside the gene matches. Here the CDR3 DNA reads TGTGCCAGCAGTTTACGGCGGGAGGCTGGGGAGACCCAGTACTTC. Translated, it gives CASSLRREAGETQYF.

The table lists this clonotype with many counts. The chain couples TRBV3-1 to TRBJ2-7; D is undetermined. Trimming removed 2 bases at V and 6 bases at J, with 8 bases between. In germline, CDR1 is LGHDT, CDR2 YNNKEL (reference sequence). This CDR3 is built from 12 residues. The CDR3 DNA reads TGTGCCAGCAGCCAAACATTTGGCGAGCAGTACTTC. Amino acids: CASSQTFGEQYF.

The chain joins TRBV6-4 to TRBJ2-2; 16 bases are shared with TRBD2. Losses at the gene ends were 5 bases for V and 7 bases for J; bases not matched to a gene: 7. The CDR3 loop spans 17 amino acids. CDR1 and CDR2 (germline): MRHNA, SNTAGT. CDR3 sequence (DNA): TGTGCCAGCAGTTGGGGACTAGCGGGAGGGCCGAACGGGGAGCTGTTTTTT. This translates into CASSWGLAGGPNGELFF.

The gene calls are TRBV28 and TRBJ1-1; D possibly corresponds to TRBD1 (6 bases). CDR1 is MDHEN, CDR2 SYDVKM, per germline. CDR3 size: 16 residues. V was clipped by 5 bases and J by 4 bases, with 20 bases between them. CDR3 DNA: TGTGCCAGCAGTGAAGGGGGGGGCGTCATGTCCACTGAAGCTTTCTTT. This encodes CASSEGGGVMSTEAFF.

This clonotype was seen a handful of times. The V gene is TRBV6-1, the J gene TRBJ1-3; D is unclear. Germline V gives CDR1 MNHNS, CDR2 SASEGT. This CDR3 comprises 13 residues. V was trimmed by 3 bases and J by 5 bases, leaving 8 bases between them. CDR3 in DNA: TGTGCCAGCAGTGACCGTGAGAGAAACACCATATATTTT. Translating it yields CASSDRERNTIYF.

J is TRBJ2-7 and V is TRBV25-1, with D unclear. Germline V gives CDR1 MGHDK, CDR2 SYGVNS. The V end was cut by 5 bases, the J end by 3 bases, with 14 bases between. This CDR3 contains 14 residues. The CDR3 nucleotides are TGTGCCAGCAGTCCCGCGTCGGGCCTCTACGAGCAGTACTTC. Protein product: CASSPASGLYEQYF.

This chain uses TRBV30 with TRBJ2-4; D remains unclear. Trimming cost V 4 bases and J 8 bases, with 18 bases left between them. Per the germline V gene, CDR1 is GTSNPN and CDR2 is SVGIG (reference sequence). This CDR3 is 14 amino acids long. The CDR3 sequence is CAWTQGVQTDIQYF. For the CDR3, the DNA is TGTGCCTGGACTCAAGGAGTGCAGACGGACATTCAGTACTTC. Together with reference TRBV30 and TRBJ2-4, the CDR3 gives the full variable domain: SQTIHQWPATLVQPVGSPLSLECTVEGTSNPNLYWYRQAAGRGLQLLFYSVGIGQISSEVPQNLSASRPQDRQFILSSKKLLLSDSGFYLCAWTQGVQTDIQYFGAGTRLSVL.

Concerning this clonotype itself: The junction does not match germline at one end; this may be a read error. This chain links TRBV24-1 with TRBJ2-5; 8 bases agree with TRBD2. Germline CDR1 is KGHDR and CDR2 is SFDVKD. CDR3 length equals 18 residues. The CDR3 is CATSDLLSGDGQQETQCF. The CDR3 bases are TGTGCCACCAGTGATTTACTTAGCGGGGACGGACAACAAGAGACCCAGTGCTTC.

This chain links TRBV5-1 with TRBJ2-2; possible D gene TRBD1, 6 bases. The CDR3 runs to 15 residues. Trimming shortened V by 4 bases and J by 6 bases, and 16 bases separated the two germline ends. Germline V gene data show CDR1 as SGHRS and CDR2 as YFSETQ. CDR3 amino acids: CASSPQGQSPGELFF. In nucleotides, the CDR3 is TGCGCCAGCAGCCCCCAAGGACAGTCTCCCGGGGAGCTGTTTTTT. The whole variable domain, remainder taken from reference TRBV5-1 and TRBJ2-2, is KAGVTQTPRYLIKTRGQQVTLSCSPISGHRSVSWYQQTPGQGLQFLFEYFSETQRNKGNFPGRFSGRQFSNSRSEMNVSTLELGDSALYLCASSPQGQSPGELFFGEGSRLTVL.

The rearrangement links TRBV19 to TRBJ2-2; 8 bases are shared with TRBD1. CDR1 and CDR2 (germline): LNHDA, SQIVND (reference sequence). CDR3 length equals 15 residues. The trim removed 5 bases at V and 3 bases at J, leaving 5 bases unmatched. For the CDR3, the DNA is TGTGCCAGTAGTGAAGGACAGGGTTACACCGGGGAGCTGTTTTTT. It codes for CASSEGQGYTGELFF.

This clonotype was recorded at least ten times. The J gene is TRBJ2-5, the V gene TRBV11-2; 7 bases line up with TRBD2. CDR3 size: 18 residues. Germline CDR1 is SGHAT and CDR2 is FQNNGV. V lost 0 bases and J lost 1; bases outside the gene matches: 11. The chain's CDR3 is CASSLESLSGAPQETQYF. The CDR3 nucleotides read TGTGCCAGCAGCTTAGAGTCGTTGAGCGGGGCCCCCCAAGAGACCCAGTACTTC. The complete variable domain, with remaining parts taken from reference TRBV11-2 and TRBJ2-5, reads EAGVAQSPRYKIIEKRQSVAFWCNPISGHATLYWYQQILGQGPKLLIQFQNNGVVDDSQLPKDRFSAERLKGVDSTLKIQPAKLEDSAVYLCASSLESLSGAPQETQYFGPGTRLLVL.

This clonotype was seen a few times. The chain joins TRBV7-8 to TRBJ2-7, with 10 bases fitting TRBD1. V lost 1 base and J lost 1; bases outside the gene matches: 10. The CDR3 totals 18 residues. Per the germline V gene, CDR1 is SGHVS and CDR2 is FQNEAQ. CDR3 residues: CASSLVGFAGQGSYEQYF. The CDR3 region has the DNA TGTGCCAGCAGCTTAGTAGGGTTTGCGGGACAGGGGTCCTACGAGCAGTACTTC.

There are a few counts of this clonotype. The gene calls are TRBV6-4 and TRBJ2-3; D gene uncertain. In germline, CDR1 is MRHNA, CDR2 SNTAGT. V was trimmed by 0 bases and J by 7 bases, leaving 11 bases between them. This CDR3 has 14 amino acids. The CDR3 nucleotides are TGTGCCAGCAGTGACTCAGGGCTACCAAATACGCAGTATTTT. Translated, it gives CASSDSGLPNTQYF.

Many counts were recorded for this clonotype. The rearrangement uses TRBV27 and TRBJ1-6, with D possibly being TRBD1 (6 bases). The CDR3 sequence is 17 residues long. CDR1 is MNHEY, CDR2 SMNVEV, per germline (reference sequence). The germline V and J ends were trimmed by 2 bases and 9 bases, with 20 bases remaining between them. CDR3 in DNA: TGTGCCAGCAGTTTAGTTCCGACAGGAGGGGATGGTTCACCCCTCCACTTT. It yields the protein CASSLVPTGGDGSPLHF.

This clonotype showed up many times. The chain is built from TRBV6-2 or TRBV6-3 and TRBJ1-2; 8 bases agree with TRBD1. Germline CDR1 reads MNHEY; CDR2 reads SVGEGT. The length of the CDR3 is 15 residues. The junction had 11 bases not matched to a gene; V was cut back by 5 bases and J by 6 bases. The CDR3 region has the DNA TGTGCCAGCAGTGACGACAGGGGCCTGTGGAATGGCTACACCTTC. Its translation: CASSDDRGLWNGYTF.

This clonotype was counted a few times. The rearrangement links TRBV20-1 to TRBJ2-1; 14 nucleotides line up with TRBD2. This CDR3 contains 14 residues. Germline V gene lookup returns CDR1 DFQATT and CDR2 SNEGSKA (reference sequence). Unmatched junction bases numbered 6, after V lost 6 bases and J lost 8 bases. CDR3 bases: TGCAGTGCCCGGGGACTAGCGGGAGCCTATGAGCAGTTCTTC. Protein: CSARGLAGAYEQFF.